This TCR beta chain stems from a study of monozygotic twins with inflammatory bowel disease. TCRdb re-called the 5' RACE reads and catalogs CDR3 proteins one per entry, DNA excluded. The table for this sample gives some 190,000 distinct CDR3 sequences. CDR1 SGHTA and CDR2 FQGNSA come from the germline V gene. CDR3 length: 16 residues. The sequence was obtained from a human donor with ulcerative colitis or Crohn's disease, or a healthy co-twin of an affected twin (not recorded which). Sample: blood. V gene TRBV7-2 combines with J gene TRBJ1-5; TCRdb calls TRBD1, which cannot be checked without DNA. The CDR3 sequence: CASSQSGAYSNQPQHF.